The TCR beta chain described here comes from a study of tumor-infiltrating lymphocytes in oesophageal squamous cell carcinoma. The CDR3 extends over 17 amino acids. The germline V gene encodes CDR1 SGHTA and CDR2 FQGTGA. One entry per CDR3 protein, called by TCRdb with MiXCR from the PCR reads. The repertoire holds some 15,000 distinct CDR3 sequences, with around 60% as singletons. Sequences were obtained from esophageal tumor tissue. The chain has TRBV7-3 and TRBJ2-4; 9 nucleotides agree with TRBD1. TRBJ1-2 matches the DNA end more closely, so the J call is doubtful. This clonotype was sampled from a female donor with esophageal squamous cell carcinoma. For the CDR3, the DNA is TGTGCCAGCAGCTCACATATACCCGGACAGGGGAGGAATGGCTACACCTTC. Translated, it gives CASSSHIPGQGRNGYTF.